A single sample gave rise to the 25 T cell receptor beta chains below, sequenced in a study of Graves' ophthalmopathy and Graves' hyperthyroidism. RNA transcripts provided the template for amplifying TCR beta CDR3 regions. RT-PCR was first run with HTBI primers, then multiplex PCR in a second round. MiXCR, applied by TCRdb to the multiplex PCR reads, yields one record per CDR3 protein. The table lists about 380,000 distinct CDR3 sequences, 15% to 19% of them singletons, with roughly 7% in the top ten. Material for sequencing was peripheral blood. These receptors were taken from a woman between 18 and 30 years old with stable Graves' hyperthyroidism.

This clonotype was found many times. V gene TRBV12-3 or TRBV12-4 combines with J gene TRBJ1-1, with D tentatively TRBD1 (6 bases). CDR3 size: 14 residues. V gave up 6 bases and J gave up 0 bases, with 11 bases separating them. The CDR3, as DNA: TGTGCCAGCAGCCCCAGGGGCCTGAACACTGAAGCTTTCTTT. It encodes CASSPRGLNTEAFF.

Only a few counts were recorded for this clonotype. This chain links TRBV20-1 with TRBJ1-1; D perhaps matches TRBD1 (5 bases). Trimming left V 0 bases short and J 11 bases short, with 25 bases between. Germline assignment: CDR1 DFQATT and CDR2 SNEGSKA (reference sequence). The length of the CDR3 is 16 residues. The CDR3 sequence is CSARDRGSATLGEAFF. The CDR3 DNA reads TGCAGTGCTAGAGATCGGGGCTCCGCCACCCTAGGTGAGGCTTTCTTT.

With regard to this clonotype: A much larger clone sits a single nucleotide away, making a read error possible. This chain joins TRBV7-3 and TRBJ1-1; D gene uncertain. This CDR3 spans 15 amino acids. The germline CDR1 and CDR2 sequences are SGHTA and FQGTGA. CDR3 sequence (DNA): TGTGCCAGCAGCGCCGCCGGTGGCCATAACACTGAAGCTTGCTTT. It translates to CASSAAGGHNTEACF.

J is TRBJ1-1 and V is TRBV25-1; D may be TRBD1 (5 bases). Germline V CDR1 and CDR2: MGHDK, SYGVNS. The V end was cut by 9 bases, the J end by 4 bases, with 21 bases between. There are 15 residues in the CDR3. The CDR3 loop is CARRIGVSRSTEAFF. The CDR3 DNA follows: TGTGCCAGGAGAATAGGGGTTTCGCGGAGCACTGAAGCTTTCTTT.

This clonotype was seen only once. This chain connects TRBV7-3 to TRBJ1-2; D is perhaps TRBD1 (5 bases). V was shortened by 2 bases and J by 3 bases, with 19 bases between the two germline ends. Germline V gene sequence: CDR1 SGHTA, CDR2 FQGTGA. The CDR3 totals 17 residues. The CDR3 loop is CASSLLPGKKYDYGYTF. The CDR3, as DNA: TGTGCCAGCAGCTTATTGCCAGGGAAGAAATACGACTATGGCTACACCTTC.

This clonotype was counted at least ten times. CDR3 in DNA: TGTGCCAGCAGCGGACAGGGAATTCGGACTGAAGCTTTCTTT. This sequence encodes CASSGQGIRTEAFF. The rearrangement links TRBV9 to TRBJ1-1, with 7 bases matching TRBD1. The germline CDR1 and CDR2 sequences are SGDLS and YYNGEE. Trimming at V came to 3 bases and at J to 5 bases, leaving 7 bases not matched to a gene. This CDR3 spans 14 amino acids.

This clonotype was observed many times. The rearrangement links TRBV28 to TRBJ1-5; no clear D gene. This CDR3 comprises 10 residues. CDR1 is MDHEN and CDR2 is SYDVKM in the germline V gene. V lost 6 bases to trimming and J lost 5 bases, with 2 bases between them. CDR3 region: CASSYQPQHF. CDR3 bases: TGTGCCAGCAGCTATCAGCCCCAGCATTTT. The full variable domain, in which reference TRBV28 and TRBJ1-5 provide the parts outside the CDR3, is DVKVTQSSRYLVKRTGEKVFLECVQDMDHENMFWYRQDPGLGLRLIYFSYDVKMKEKGDIPEGYSVSREKKERFSLILESASTNQTSMYLCASSYQPQHFGDGTRLSIL.

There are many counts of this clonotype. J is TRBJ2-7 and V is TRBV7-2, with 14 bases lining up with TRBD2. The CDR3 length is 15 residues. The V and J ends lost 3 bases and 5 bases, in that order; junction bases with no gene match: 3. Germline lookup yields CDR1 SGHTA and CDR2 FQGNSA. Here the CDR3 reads CASSFPTSGGDEQYF. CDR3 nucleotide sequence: TGTGCCAGCAGCTTCCCGACTAGCGGGGGGGACGAGCAGTACTTC. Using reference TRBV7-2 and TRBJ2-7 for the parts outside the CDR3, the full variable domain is GAGVSQSPSNKVTEKGKDVELRCDPISGHTALYWYRQSLGQGLEFLIYFQGNSAPDKSGLPSDRFSAERTGGSVSTLTIQRTQQEDSAVYLCASSFPTSGGDEQYFGPGTRLTVT.

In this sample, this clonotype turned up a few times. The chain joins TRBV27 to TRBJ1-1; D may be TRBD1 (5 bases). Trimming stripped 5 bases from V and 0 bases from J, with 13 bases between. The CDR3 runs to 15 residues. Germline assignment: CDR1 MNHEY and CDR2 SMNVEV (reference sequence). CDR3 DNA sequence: TGTGCCAGCAGTCCCGGGGGTCTGTTGAACACTGAAGCTTTCTTT. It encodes CASSPGGLLNTEAFF.

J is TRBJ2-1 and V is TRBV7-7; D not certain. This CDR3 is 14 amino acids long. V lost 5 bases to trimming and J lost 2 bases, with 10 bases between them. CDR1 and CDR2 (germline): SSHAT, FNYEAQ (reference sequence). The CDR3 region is CASSPSRTYNEQFF. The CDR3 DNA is TGTGCCAGCAGCCCGTCCAGAACCTACAATGAGCAGTTCTTC.

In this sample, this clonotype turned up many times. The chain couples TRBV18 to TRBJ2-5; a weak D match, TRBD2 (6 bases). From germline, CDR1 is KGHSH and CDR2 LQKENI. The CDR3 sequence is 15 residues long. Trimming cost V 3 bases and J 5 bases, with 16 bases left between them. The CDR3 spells CASSPGTHAVETQYF. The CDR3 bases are TGTGCCAGCTCACCGGGGACTCATGCCGTTGAGACCCAGTACTTC.

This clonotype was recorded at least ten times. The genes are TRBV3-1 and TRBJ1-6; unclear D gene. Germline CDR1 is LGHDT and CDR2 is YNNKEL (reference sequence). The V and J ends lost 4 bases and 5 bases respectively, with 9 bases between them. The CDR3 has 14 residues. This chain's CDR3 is CASSLGRDNSPLHF. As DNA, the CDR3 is TGTGCCAGCAGCCTCGGACGGGATAATTCACCCCTCCACTTT.

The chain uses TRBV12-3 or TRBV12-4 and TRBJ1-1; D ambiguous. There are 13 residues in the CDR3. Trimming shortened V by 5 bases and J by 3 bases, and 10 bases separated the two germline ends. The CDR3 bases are TGTGCCAGCAGTGGCTTACGGTACACTGAAGCTTTCTTT. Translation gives CASSGLRYTEAFF.

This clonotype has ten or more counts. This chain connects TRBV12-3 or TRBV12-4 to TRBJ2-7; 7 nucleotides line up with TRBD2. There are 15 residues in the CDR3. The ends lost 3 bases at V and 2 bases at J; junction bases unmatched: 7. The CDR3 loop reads CASSFGRDYTYEQYF. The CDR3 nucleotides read TGTGCCAGCAGTTTCGGTAGGGACTACACCTACGAGCAGTACTTC.

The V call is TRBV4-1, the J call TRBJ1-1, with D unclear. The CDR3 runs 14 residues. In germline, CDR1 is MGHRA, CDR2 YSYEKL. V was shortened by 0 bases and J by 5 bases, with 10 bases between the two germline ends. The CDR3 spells CASSQEPGRTEAFF. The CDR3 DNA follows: TGCGCCAGCAGCCAAGAACCCGGGCGGACTGAAGCTTTCTTT.

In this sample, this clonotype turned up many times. The CDR3 reads CASSQQANSGNTIYF. The CDR3 coding sequence is TGCGCCAGCAGTCAACAGGCTAACTCTGGAAACACCATATATTTT. V gene TRBV5-1 combines with J gene TRBJ1-3; D possibly corresponds to TRBD1 (5 bases). CDR3 length: 15 residues. From germline, CDR1 is SGHRS and CDR2 YFSETQ. Trimming shortened V by 5 bases and J by 0 bases, and 12 bases separated the two germline ends.

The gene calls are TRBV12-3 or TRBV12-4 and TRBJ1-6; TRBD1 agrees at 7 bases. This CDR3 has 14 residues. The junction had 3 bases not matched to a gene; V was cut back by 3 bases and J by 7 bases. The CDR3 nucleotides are TGTGCCAGCAGTTTCCGGGACAGCAATTCACCCCTCCACTTT. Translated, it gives CASSFRDSNSPLHF.

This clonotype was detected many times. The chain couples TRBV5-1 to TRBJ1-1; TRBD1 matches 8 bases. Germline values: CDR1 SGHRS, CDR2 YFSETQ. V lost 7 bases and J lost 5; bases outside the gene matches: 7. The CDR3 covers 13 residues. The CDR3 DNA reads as TGCGCCAGCGGCCACAGGGGGAAAACTGAAGCTTTCTTT. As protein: CASGHRGKTEAFF.

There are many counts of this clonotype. CDR3 sequence: CASSPSREETQYF. In DNA form, the CDR3 reads TGTGCCAGCAGCCCCTCCAGGGAAGAGACCCAGTACTTC. V is TRBV7-2 and J is TRBJ2-5; a weak D match, TRBD1 (5 bases). Trimming shortened V by 5 bases and J by 3 bases, and 10 bases separated the two germline ends. The CDR3 runs 13 residues. Germline V gene sequence: CDR1 SGHTA, CDR2 FQGNSA.

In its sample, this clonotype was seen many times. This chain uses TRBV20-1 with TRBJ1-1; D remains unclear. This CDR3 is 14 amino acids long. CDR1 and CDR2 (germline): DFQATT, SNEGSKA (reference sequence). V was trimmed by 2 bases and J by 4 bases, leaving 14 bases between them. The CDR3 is CSARIGSGSTEAFF. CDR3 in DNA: TGCAGTGCTAGAATCGGCAGTGGGAGCACTGAAGCTTTCTTT.

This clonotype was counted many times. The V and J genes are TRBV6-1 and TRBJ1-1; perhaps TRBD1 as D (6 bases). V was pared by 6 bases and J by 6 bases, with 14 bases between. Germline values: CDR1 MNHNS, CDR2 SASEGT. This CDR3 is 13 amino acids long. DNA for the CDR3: TGTGCCAGCAGGGACACAGGGCTCGCTGAAGCTTTCTTT. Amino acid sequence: CASRDTGLAEAFF.

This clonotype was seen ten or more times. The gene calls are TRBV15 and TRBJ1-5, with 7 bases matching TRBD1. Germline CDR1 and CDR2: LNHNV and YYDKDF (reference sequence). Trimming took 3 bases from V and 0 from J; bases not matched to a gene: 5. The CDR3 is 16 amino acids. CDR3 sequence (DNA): TGTGCCACCAGCAGTCACAGGGGAACTAGCAATCAGCCCCAGCATTTT. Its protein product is CATSSHRGTSNQPQHF.

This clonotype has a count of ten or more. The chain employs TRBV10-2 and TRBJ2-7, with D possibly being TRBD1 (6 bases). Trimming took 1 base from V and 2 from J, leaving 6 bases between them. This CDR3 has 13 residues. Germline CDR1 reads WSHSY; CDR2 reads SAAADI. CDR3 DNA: TGCGCCAGCAGTGAGTACAGGGCCTACGAGCAGTACTTC. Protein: CASSEYRAYEQYF.

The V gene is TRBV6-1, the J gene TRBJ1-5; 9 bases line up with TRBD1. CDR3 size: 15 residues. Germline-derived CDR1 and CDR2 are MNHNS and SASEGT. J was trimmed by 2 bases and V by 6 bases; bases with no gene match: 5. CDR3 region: CASRGTGTGNQPQHF. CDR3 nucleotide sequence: TGTGCCAGCAGGGGGACAGGGACTGGCAATCAGCCCCAGCATTTT.

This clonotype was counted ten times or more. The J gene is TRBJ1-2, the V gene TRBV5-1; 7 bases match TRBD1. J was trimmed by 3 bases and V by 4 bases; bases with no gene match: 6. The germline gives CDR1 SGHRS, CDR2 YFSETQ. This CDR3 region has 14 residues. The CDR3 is CASSQGEGYYGYTF. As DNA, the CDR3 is TGCGCCAGCAGCCAGGGGGAGGGCTACTATGGCTACACCTTC. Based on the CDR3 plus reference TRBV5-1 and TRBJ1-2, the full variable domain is KAGVTQTPRYLIKTRGQQVTLSCSPISGHRSVSWYQQTPGQGLQFLFEYFSETQRNKGNFPGRFSGRQFSNSRSEMNVSTLELGDSALYLCASSQGEGYYGYTFGSGTRLTVV.